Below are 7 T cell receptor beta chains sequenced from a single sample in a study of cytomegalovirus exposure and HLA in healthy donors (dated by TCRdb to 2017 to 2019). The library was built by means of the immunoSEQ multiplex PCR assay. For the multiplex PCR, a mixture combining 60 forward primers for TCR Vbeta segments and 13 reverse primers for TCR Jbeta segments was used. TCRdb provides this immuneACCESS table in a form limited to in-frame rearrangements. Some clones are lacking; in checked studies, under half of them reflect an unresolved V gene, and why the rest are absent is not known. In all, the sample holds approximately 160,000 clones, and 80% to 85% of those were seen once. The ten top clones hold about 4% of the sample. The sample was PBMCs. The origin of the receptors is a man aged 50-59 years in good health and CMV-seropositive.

In DNA form, the CDR3 reads TGTGCCAGTAGTATTACCTACAGGGGGCTGTGGAGCAATCAGCCCCAGCATTTT. The encoded protein is CASSITYRGLWSNQPQHF. The rearrangement joins TRBV19 to TRBJ1-5, with TRBD1 matching 9 bases. Germline lookup yields CDR1 LNHDA and CDR2 SQIVND (reference sequence). V shed 3 bases and J 1 base; nucleotides not matched to a gene: 10. The CDR3 runs to 18 residues.

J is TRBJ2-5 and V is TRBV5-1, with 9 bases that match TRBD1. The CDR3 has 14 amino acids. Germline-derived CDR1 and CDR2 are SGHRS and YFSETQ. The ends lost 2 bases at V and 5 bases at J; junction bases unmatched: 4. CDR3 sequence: CASSLTGGGETQYF. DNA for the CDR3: TGCGCCAGCAGCTTAACAGGGGGCGGCGAGACCCAGTACTTC.

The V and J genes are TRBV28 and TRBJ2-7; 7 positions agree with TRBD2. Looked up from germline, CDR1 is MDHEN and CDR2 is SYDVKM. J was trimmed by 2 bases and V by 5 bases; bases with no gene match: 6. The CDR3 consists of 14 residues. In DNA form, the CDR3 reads TGTGCCAGCAGTCGACCGAGCGGGACCTACGAGCAGTACTTC. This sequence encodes CASSRPSGTYEQYF.

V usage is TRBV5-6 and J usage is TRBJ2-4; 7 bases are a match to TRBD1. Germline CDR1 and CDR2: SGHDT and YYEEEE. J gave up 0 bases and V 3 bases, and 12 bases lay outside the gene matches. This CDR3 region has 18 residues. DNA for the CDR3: TGTGCCAGCAGCTATAGGGGGCATATACAACTAGCCAAAAACATTCAGTACTTC. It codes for CASSYRGHIQLAKNIQYF. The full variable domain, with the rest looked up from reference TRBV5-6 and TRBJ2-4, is DAGVTQSPTHLIKTRGQQVTLRCSPKSGHDTVSWYQQALGQGPQFIFQYYEEEERQRGNFPDRFSGHQFPNYSSELNVNALLLGDSALYLCASSYRGHIQLAKNIQYFGAGTRLSVL.

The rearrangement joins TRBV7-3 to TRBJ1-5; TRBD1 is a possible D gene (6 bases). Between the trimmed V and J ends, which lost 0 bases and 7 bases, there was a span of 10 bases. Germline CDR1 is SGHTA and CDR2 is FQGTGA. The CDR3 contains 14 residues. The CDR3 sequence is CASSLTGARQPQHF. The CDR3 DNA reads TGTGCCAGCAGCTTAACGGGGGCGCGACAGCCCCAGCATTTT.

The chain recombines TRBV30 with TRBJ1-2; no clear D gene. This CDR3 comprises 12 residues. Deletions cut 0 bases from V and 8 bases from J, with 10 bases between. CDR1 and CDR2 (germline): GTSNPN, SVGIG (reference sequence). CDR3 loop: CAWSVGGVGYTF. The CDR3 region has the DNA TGTGCCTGGAGTGTTGGCGGGGTGGGCTACACCTTC.

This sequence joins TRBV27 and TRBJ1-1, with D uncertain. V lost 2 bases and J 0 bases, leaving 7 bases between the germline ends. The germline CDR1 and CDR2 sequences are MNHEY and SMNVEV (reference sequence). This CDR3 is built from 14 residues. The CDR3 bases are TGTGCCAGCAGTTTAACACAGATGAACACTGAAGCTTTCTTT. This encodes CASSLTQMNTEAFF.